This T cell receptor (beta chain) was captured by sequencing in a study of cytomegalovirus exposure and HLA in healthy donors. General study findings and limits: When presence/absence was analysed, sequencing depth was taken to be roughly uniform across donors. A later analysis revealed that TCR association rates differed between HLA loci, peaking at DRB1 and bottoming out at HLA-C.

With 60 Vbeta and 13 Jbeta primers, the PCR was carried out. Methods used by the authors: Later, an analysis found about 80 million unique TCR beta chains, and about 10 million of these were shared. The table came from immunoSEQ multiplex PCR; TCRdb's copy has only in-frame clones and leaves some out. That table gives V, J and clone size, and the DNA gave D and trimming. The table shows about 280,000 clones, with roughly 89% occurring only once. With respect to this clone: Its antigen is unidentified.

Healthy bone marrow donors supplied every sample. Trimming cost V 2 bases and J 2 bases, with 10 bases left between them. Germline lookup yields CDR1 SGHRS and CDR2 YFSETQ. The CDR3 runs 14 residues. This TCR came from a young woman in good health and CMV-seronegative. Sequencing was performed on PBMCs. This chain joins TRBV5-1 and TRBJ2-5; D might be TRBD2 (6 bases). CDR3 in amino acids: CASSFSGPQETQYF. As DNA, the CDR3 is TGCGCCAGCAGCTTTAGCGGTCCGCAAGAGACCCAGTACTTC.